This entry describes one TCR beta chain. This sample is drawn from a study of spatial heterogeneity in lung cancer. TCRdb ran MiXCR on the 5' RACE reads and lists one entry per CDR3 protein. The sample lists tens of thousands of distinct CDR3 sequences, about 12% occurring once. Regarding time point: sample taken at primary tumor resection. The TCR originated in a male donor with early-stage non-small cell lung cancer. Sequencing used PBMCs, obtained at surgery.

The CDR3 reads CSAKVAGGHNEQFF. The CDR3 DNA follows: TGCAGTGCCAAGGTAGCGGGAGGGCACAATGAGCAGTTCTTC. The chain carries TRBV20-1 and TRBJ2-1, with TRBD2 matching 11 bases. Trimming cost V 6 bases and J 5 bases; bases outside gene matches: 6. CDR1 is DFQATT and CDR2 is SNEGSKA in the germline V gene (reference sequence). The CDR3 is 14 residues long.